This TCR beta chain was profiled in a study of identifying expanded T cells in peripheral blood. Study findings and constraints: About 1.2 clones differed between technical replicates, versus roughly 16 and 20 over time.

In the case of this clone: As yet, its antigen is unknown.

Some clones are missing from TCRdb's copy, which holds only in-frame ones; the method was immunoSEQ multiplex PCR. The sample lists about 82,000 clones; roughly 89% were seen once. CDR1 and CDR2 (germline): KGHSH, LQKENI. Trimming pared 2 bases from V and 4 bases from J, leaving 9 bases between. The CDR3 runs to 14 residues. No infections or other immune events were documented during collection. The specimen sequenced was blood. This chain connects TRBV18 to TRBJ1-3, with D perhaps matching TRBD1 (5 bases). The receptor comes from a person between 18 and 75 years old in good health. CDR3 region: CASSPGGDGNTIYF. The CDR3 region has the DNA TGTGCCAGCTCACCAGGAGGGGACGGAAACACCATATATTTT. Complete variable domain (other parts from reference TRBV18 and TRBJ1-3): NAGVMQNPRHLVRRRGQEARLRCSPMKGHSHVYWYRQLPEEGLKFMVYLQKENIIDESGMPKERFSAEFPKEGPSILRIQQVVRGDSAAYFCASSPGGDGNTIYFGEGSWLTVV.